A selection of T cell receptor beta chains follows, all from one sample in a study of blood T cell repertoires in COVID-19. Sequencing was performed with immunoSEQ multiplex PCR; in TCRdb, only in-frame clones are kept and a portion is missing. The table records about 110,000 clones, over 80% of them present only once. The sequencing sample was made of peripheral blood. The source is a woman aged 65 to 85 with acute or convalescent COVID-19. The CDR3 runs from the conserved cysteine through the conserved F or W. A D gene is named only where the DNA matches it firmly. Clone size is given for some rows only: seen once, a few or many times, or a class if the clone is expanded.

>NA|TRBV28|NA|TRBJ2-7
TGTGCCAGCAGTTTCTCAGGGTTTAGCTCCTACGAGCAGTACTTC
CASSFSGFSSYEQYF
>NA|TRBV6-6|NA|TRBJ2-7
TGTGCCAGCAGCACAGCGGTATCGCCCTACGAGCAGTACTTC
CASSTAVSPYEQYF
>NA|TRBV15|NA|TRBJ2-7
TGTGCCACCAGCAGAGATTCTGACATTGCCTACGAGCAGTACTTC
CATSRDSDIAYEQYF
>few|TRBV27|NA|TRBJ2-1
TGTGCCAGCAGTTGGAGGTCGGCTTACTACAATGAGCAGTTCTTC
CASSWRSAYYNEQFF
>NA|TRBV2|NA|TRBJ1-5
TGTGCCAGCAGTGAGGGGAACAGGTTTCAGCCCCAGCATTTT
CASSEGNRFQPQHF
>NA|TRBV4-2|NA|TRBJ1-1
TGTGCCAGCAGCCAAGTCCAGAACACTGAAGCTTTCTTT
CASSQVQNTEAFF
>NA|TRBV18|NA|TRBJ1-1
TGTGCCAGCTCACGACAGGACGGCACTGAAGCTTTCTTT
CASSRQDGTEAFF
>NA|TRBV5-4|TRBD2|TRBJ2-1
TGTGCCAGCAGTCTTAGCGGGGGCGGGAGGAATGAGCAGTTCTTC
CASSLSGGGRNEQFF
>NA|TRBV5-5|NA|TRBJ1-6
TGTGCCAGCACCTCCCTGCAGGGCGTATATAATTCACCCCTCCACTTT
CASTSLQGVYNSPLHF
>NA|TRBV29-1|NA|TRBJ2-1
TGCAGCGTTGGCGGTCAGTTATACAATGAGCAGTTCTTC
CSVGGQLYNEQFF
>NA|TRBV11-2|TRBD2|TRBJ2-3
TGTGCCAGCAGCTCAGAAGCGGGAGTTAATACAGATACGCAGTATTTT
CASSSEAGVNTDTQYF
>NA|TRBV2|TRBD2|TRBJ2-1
TGTGCCGGCGGGACTAGCGGATACAATGAGCAGTTCTTC
CAGGTSGYNEQFF
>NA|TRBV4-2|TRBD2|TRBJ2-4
TGTGCCAGCAGCCAAGAGCGGGAGGGCCGATACATTCAGTACTTC
CASSQEREGRYIQYF
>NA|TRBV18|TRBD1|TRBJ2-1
TGTGCCAGCTTGCAAGGGACAGGGAGGAATGAGCAGTTCTTC
CASLQGTGRNEQFF
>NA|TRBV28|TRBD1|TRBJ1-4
TGTGCCAGCAGGCCGCAGGGGGCGCGGTATGAAAAACTGTTTTTT
CASRPQGARYEKLFF
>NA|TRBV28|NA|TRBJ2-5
TGTGCCAGTTCAGGCCGGGAACCAGAGACCCAGTACTTC
CASSGREPETQYF
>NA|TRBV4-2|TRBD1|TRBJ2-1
TGTGCCAGCAGCCCGACAGGGTGGTCCTACAATGAGCAGTTCTTC
CASSPTGWSYNEQFF
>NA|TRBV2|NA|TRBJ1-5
TGTGCCAGCAACCTGGAGGGGAATCAGCCCCAGCATTTT
CASNLEGNQPQHF
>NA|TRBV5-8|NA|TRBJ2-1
TGTGCCAGCAGTCGTTTGTTAGTTCAACGGGTCCAGTTCTTC
CASSRLLVQRVQFF
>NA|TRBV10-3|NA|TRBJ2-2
TGTGCCATCAGTGTCCGACAGGGAGGCCCGAACACCGGGGAGCTGTTTTTT
CAISVRQGGPNTGELFF
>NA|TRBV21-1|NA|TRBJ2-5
TGTGCCAGCAGCAAATCAATACGGGACGGCGGAGGGGAGACCCAGTACTTC
CASSKSIRDGGGETQYF
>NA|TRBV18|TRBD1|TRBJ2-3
TGTGCCAGCTCACGGACAGGAGACGCTTCCTTCACCACCACAGATACGCAGTATTTT
CASSRTGDASFTTTDTQYF
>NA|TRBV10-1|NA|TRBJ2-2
TGCGCCAGCGCTCGTGGACAGACGAACACCGGGGAGCTGTTTTTT
CASARGQTNTGELFF
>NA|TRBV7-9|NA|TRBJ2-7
TGTGCCTCGGGGACTCCGACGGGCAACGAGCAGTACTTC
CASGTPTGNEQYF
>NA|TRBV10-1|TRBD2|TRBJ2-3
TGCGCCAGCAGTGAGTCCGGGAGGCCTAGCGGCACAGATACGCAGTATTTT
CASSESGRPSGTDTQYF
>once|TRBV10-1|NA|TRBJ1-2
TGCGCCAGCAGTGAGTCCTGTGACAGAGTACTTTATGGCTACACCTTC
CASSESCDRVLYGYTF
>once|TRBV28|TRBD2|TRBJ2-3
TGTGCCAGCAGTCCCTCGCGTGCTAGCGGCCTTCAAAGGACAGATACGCAGTATTTT
CASSPSRASGLQRTDTQYF
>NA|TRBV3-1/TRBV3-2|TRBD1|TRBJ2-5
TGTGCCAGCAGCCAAGGAGCCGGGACAGGGCGTGAGACCCAGTACTTC
CASSQGAGTGRETQYF
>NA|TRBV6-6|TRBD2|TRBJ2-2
TGTGCCAGCAGAGGACTAGCGGGAGATGCCGGGGAGCTGTTTTTT
CASRGLAGDAGELFF
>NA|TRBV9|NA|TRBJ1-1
TGTGCCAGCAGCGCCCCCGGGGGAGCCCTCACTGAAGCTTTCTTT
CASSAPGGALTEAFF
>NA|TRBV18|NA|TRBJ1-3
TGTGCCAGCTCACAACAGGGTCCTGGAAACACCATATATTTT
CASSQQGPGNTIYF
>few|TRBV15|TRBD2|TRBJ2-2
TGTGCCACCAGCAGAGATGCATCAAGCGGGGGGAACGGGGAGCTGTTTTTT
CATSRDASSGGNGELFF
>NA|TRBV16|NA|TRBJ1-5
TGTGCCAGCAGCCAATTACAGCCTAATAATCAGCCCCAGCATTTT
CASSQLQPNNQPQHF
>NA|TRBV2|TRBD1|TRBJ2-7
TGTGCCAGCAGCCAACCACGGGACAGGGGCAACGAGCAGTACTTC
CASSQPRDRGNEQYF
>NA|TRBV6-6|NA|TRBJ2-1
TGTGCCAGCAGTTACGGACAGATATACAATGAGCAGTTCTTC
CASSYGQIYNEQFF
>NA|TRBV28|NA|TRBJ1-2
TGTGCCAGCAGTTTCGGGAACTATGGCTACACCTTC
CASSFGNYGYTF
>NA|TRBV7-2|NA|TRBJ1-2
TGTGCCAGCAGTCCCGATTTAGACGGAGGGTACTATGGCTACACCTTC
CASSPDLDGGYYGYTF
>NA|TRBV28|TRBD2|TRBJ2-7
TGTGCCAGCAGTTTAATAGCGGGGGTCTCCTACGAGCAGTACTTC
CASSLIAGVSYEQYF
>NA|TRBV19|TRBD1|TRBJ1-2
TGTGCCACCTCTTGGACAGGTTCCCCATATGGCTACACCTTC
CATSWTGSPYGYTF
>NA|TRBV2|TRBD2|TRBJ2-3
TGTGCCAGCAGGACTGGACTAGCGGGCTCAGATACGCAGTATTTT
CASRTGLAGSDTQYF
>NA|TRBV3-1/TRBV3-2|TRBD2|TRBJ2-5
TGTGCCAGCAGCCAAGAGGCGGGGGGCCTAAAGACCCAGTACTTC
CASSQEAGGLKTQYF
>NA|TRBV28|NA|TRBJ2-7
TGTGCCAGCAGCCTAACCTACGAGCAGTACTTC
CASSLTYEQYF
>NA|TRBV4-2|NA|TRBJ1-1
TGTGCCAGCAGCCAAGCCCCGTTGAACACTGAAGCTTTCTTT
CASSQAPLNTEAFF
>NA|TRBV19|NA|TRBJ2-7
TGTGCCAGTAGTATGCGGGTCTCCTACGAGCAGTACTTC
CASSMRVSYEQYF
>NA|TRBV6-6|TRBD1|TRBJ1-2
TGTGCCAGCAGTTCCAACCCCATCAGGGGGCTGTATGGCTACACCTTC
CASSSNPIRGLYGYTF
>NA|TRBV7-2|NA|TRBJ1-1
TGTGCCAGCAGCTTAAGGGGCGATAACACTGAAGCTTTCTTT
CASSLRGDNTEAFF
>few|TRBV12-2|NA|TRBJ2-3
TGTGCAAGTCGCTCCTTACTGGCTAGCGGGGGGCGTTGGAGTAGCACAGATACGCAGTATTTT
CASRSLLASGGRWSSTDTQYF
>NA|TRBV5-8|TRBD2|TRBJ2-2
TGTGCCAGCAGCTTAATGGGACTAGCGGGAGCTAATCGGGAGCTGTTTTTT
CASSLMGLAGANRELFF
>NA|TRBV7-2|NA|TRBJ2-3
TGTGCCAGCAGCTCGTCCCGGGATACGCAGTATTTT
CASSSSRDTQYF
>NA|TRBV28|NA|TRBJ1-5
TGTGCCAGCAGGCTCGACAGCTTCAATCAGCCCCAGCATTTT
CASRLDSFNQPQHF
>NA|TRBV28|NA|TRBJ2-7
TGTGCCAGCGCCACATACTCCTACGAGCAGTACTTC
CASATYSYEQYF
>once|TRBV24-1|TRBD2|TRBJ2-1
TGTGCCACCAGTGACCTGCGGGGGGGTAAGCAGTTCTTC
CATSDLRGGKQFF
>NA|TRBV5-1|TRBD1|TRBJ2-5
TGCGCCAGCAGCCGGGGACAGGGGGGAGAGACCCAGTACTTC
CASSRGQGGETQYF
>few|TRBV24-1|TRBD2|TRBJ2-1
TGTGCCACCAGTGACCCCGTTGGGACTAGCGCCGGGGCCCAGGATGAGCAGTTCTTC
CATSDPVGTSAGAQDEQFF
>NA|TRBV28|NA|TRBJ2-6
TGTGCCAGCAGTTACCTCCCCTCTAGCGCCAGACCCCCTGGGGCCAACGTCCTGACTTTC
CASSYLPSSARPPGANVLTF